Presented here are 20 T cell receptor beta chains from one specimen sequenced in a study of T cell clonality in common variable immunodeficiency. Using immunoSEQ multiplex PCR, the repertoire was profiled, and TCRdb retains in-frame clones only, with some absent. The repertoire consists of tens of thousands of clones, none detected only once. The sequencing input was peripheral blood mononuclear cells. Receptors were obtained from a person between 18 and 70 years old in good health.

This clone was observed many times. CDR3 sequence: CASSHYGGQGNEQFF. The DNA read from the CDR3 is TGCGCCAGCAGCCACTACGGGGGTCAAGGCAATGAG. This rearrangement joins TRBV5-1 to TRBJ2-1, with D maybe TRBD2 (6 bases). The read terminates 3 residues before the CDR3 end, so the remaining end is supplied by the germline J gene. Between the trimmed V and J ends, which lost 4 bases and 6 bases, there was a span of 17 bases. Looked up from germline, CDR1 is SGHRS and CDR2 is YFSETQ. The CDR3 loop spans 15 amino acids.

The table lists this clone with many counts. From the germline J gene comes the end of the CDR3, since the read stops 3 residues before it. Other nucleotide sequences from this sample produce the same CDR3. The chain joins TRBV18 to TRBJ2-5; the D is unclear. Per germline, CDR1 KGHSH and CDR2 LQKENI. The ends were cut back, 3 bases at V and 4 bases at J, with 6 bases in the middle. The CDR3 totals 12 residues. CDR3 bases read: TGTGCCAGCTCACCTTCAGGAGAGACC. Its protein is CASSPSGET. The CDR3 reads in full as CASSPSGETQYF.

This clone was seen ten or more times. The read terminates 3 residues before the CDR3 end, so the remaining end is supplied by the germline J gene. The chain carries TRBV2 and TRBJ2-5, with D possibly TRBD1 on 6 matching bases. The V gene lost 4 bases and the J gene lost 5 bases, with 17 bases spanning the gap. The length of the CDR3 is 15 residues. CDR1 is SNHLY and CDR2 is FYNNEI in the germline V gene. CDR3 bases read: TGTGCCAGCAGTGGTACAAGGGGGTCTGGGGAGACC. It is translated as CASSGTRGSGET. The entire CDR3 protein reads CASSGTRGSGETQYF.

This clone was seen more than once but under ten times. The CDR3 is cut off 3 residues early in the read; its end comes from the germline J gene. This chain links TRBV2 with TRBJ2-4; D unclear. The germline V and J ends were trimmed by 8 bases and 8 bases, with 19 bases remaining between them. Germline V gene data show CDR1 as SNHLY and CDR2 as FYNNEI. This CDR3 is 14 amino acids long. The CDR3 DNA, read in part, is TGTGCCAGCTCGAGGCGGCTCCTCGTCCACATT. Translated: CASSRRLLVHI. The whole CDR3 sequence reads CASSRRLLVHIQYF. Drawing the rest from reference TRBV2 and TRBJ2-4, the complete variable domain is EPEVTQTPSHQVTQMGQEVILRCVPISNHLYFYWYRQILGQKVEFLVSFYNNEISEKSEIFDDQFSVERPDGSNFTLKIRSTKLEDSAMYFCASSRRLLVHIQYFGAGTRLSVL.

This clone was seen ten or more times. The read finishes 3 residues shy of the CDR3 end, and the germline J gene is used to complete it. The chain links TRBV20-1 to TRBJ2-7; D is ambiguous. CDR1 is DFQATT and CDR2 is SNEGSKA in the germline V gene (reference sequence). The CDR3 sequence is 14 residues long. Trimming left V 0 bases short and J 2 bases short, with 11 bases between. CDR3 amino acids: CSARDPRFAYEQYF. The part of the CDR3 DNA that was read is TGCAGTGCTAGAGACCCGCGGTTTGCCTACGAG.

In this sample, this clone turned up a few times. The CDR3 is cut off 3 residues early in the read; its end comes from the germline J gene. This chain joins TRBV7-8 and TRBJ1-2; 9 nucleotides line up with TRBD1. In germline, CDR1 is SGHVS, CDR2 FQNEAQ. The CDR3 spans 16 residues. CDR3 loop: CASSLRTGDRPYSYTF. The CDR3 DNA, read in part, is TGTGCCAGCAGCCTCCGGACAGGGGATCGGCCGTATAGC.

In its sample, this clone was seen many times. The CDR3 end falls 3 residues outside the read, so it is completed with the germline J gene. V usage is TRBV5-6 and J usage is TRBJ2-2, with a tentative D call TRBD1 (6 bases). V lost 4 bases and J 5 bases, leaving 12 bases between the germline ends. Germline lookup yields CDR1 SGHDT and CDR2 YYEEEE. This CDR3 contains 14 residues. CDR3 loop: CASSHDRKTGELFF. CDR3 DNA, as far as it was read: TGTGCCAGCAGCCATGACAGGAAGACCGGGGAG. Complete variable domain (other parts from reference TRBV5-6 and TRBJ2-2): DAGVTQSPTHLIKTRGQQVTLRCSPKSGHDTVSWYQQALGQGPQFIFQYYEEEERQRGNFPDRFSGHQFPNYSSELNVNALLLGDSALYLCASSHDRKTGELFFGEGSRLTVL.

Ten or more counts support this clone. The read gets to within 3 residues of the CDR3 end, and the germline J gene fills in the rest. The V gene is TRBV20-1, the J gene TRBJ2-3; 13 bases map to TRBD2. The junction had 4 bases not matched to a gene; V was cut back by 4 bases and J by 0 bases. CDR3 length equals 16 residues. CDR1 DFQATT and CDR2 SNEGSKA come from the germline V gene (reference sequence). This CDR3 is CSAIGTSGKSTDTQYF. The part of the CDR3 DNA that was read is TGCAGTGCTATCGGGACTAGCGGGAAGAGCACAGATACG.

Note on this clone: The CDR3 goes on 3 residues after the read ends, and that part is filled in from the germline J gene. The chain joins TRBV5-1 to TRBJ2-5, with no clear D. This CDR3 region has 14 residues. CDR1 is SGHRS and CDR2 is YFSETQ in the germline V gene. CDR3 bases read: TGCGCCAGCAGCTCTGACCCCGGCAGGAATACC. It specifies CASSSDPGRNT. Given in full, the CDR3 is CASSSDPGRNTQYF.

This clone was seen ten or more times. The CDR3 extends 3 residues past the end of the read, so its final part is completed from the germline J gene. V usage is TRBV20-1 and J usage is TRBJ2-1; 11 positions match TRBD2. Germline V gene sequence: CDR1 DFQATT, CDR2 SNEGSKA (reference sequence). The trim removed 0 bases at V and 6 bases at J, leaving 7 bases unmatched. CDR3 length: 16 residues. The covered CDR3 bases are TGCAGTGCTAGAGATGTTAGCGGGAGGGACCTCAATGAG. Protein: CSARDVSGRDLNE. The complete CDR3 protein is CSARDVSGRDLNEQFF.

This clone was observed many times. The missing CDR3 end, 3 residues past where the read stops, is filled in from the germline J gene. This rearrangement joins TRBV5-1 to TRBJ2-7; 10 bases are shared with TRBD2. The CDR3 is 14 residues long. J lost 6 bases, V lost 4 bases, and 7 bases had no gene match. Per the germline V gene, CDR1 is SGHRS and CDR2 is YFSETQ. CDR3 sequence: CASSAAGGPGEQYF. Incomplete CDR3 DNA: TGCGCCAGCAGCGCAGCGGGAGGGCCGGGCGAG.

This clone was picked up a small number of times. The read finishes 3 residues shy of the CDR3 end, and the germline J gene is used to complete it. V is TRBV7-9 and J is TRBJ1-2, with a possible D match to TRBD1 (5 bases). The CDR3 loop spans 15 amino acids. Germline V gene lookup returns CDR1 SEHNR and CDR2 FQNEAQ (reference sequence). The CDR3 bases that were read are TGTGCCAGCAGTTTTAAGGGGTCCCCCACAGATACC. Translation gives CASSFKGSPTDT. The full CDR3 reads CASSFKGSPTDTYTF.

This clone was counted ten times or more. Read data end 3 residues before the CDR3 end; the end is taken from the germline J gene. The chain employs TRBV12-3 or TRBV12-4 and TRBJ2-7; D may be TRBD1 (6 bases). The CDR3 consists of 14 residues. Trimming shortened V by 3 bases and J by 5 bases, and 14 bases separated the two germline ends. The CDR3 DNA, read in part, is TGTGCCAGCAGTTTCAAGACAGGTATTAACGAG. Translated, it gives CASSFKTGINE. The full CDR3 sequence reads CASSFKTGINEQYF.

Many counts were recorded for this clone. The read ends 3 residues before the CDR3 terminus; that terminus is restored from the germline J gene. The chain joins TRBV18 to TRBJ1-1; weak D call: TRBD1 (6 bases). In germline, CDR1 is KGHSH, CDR2 LQKENI. The CDR3 is made up of 15 amino acids. The V end was cut by 4 bases, the J end by 0 bases, with 12 bases between. The covered CDR3 bases are TGTGCCAGCTCACTGCCCACAGGGTTGAACACTGAA. Translating it yields CASSLPTGLNTE. The CDR3, in full, reads CASSLPTGLNTEAFF.

The table lists this clone with many counts. From the germline J gene comes the end of the CDR3, since the read stops 3 residues before it. V and J are TRBV7-9 and TRBJ1-1, with D unclear. CDR3 length equals 13 residues. Germline CDR1 SEHNR, CDR2 FQNEAQ (reference sequence). V lost 8 bases, J lost 1 base, and 11 bases lay in between. CDR3 bases read: TGTGCCAGCTCCCCGCGTGGGAACACTGAA. Translation: CASSPRGNTE. The complete CDR3 reads CASSPRGNTEAFF.

This clone occurred many times. The read terminates 3 residues ahead of where the CDR3 ends, so the germline J gene completes it. This rearrangement joins TRBV18 to TRBJ2-5, with 7 bases fitting TRBD1. Losses at the gene ends were 0 bases for V and 2 bases for J; bases not matched to a gene: 3. This CDR3 comprises 15 residues. The germline gives CDR1 KGHSH, CDR2 LQKENI. CDR3 DNA (partial): TGTGCCAGCTCACCACCGGACAGGAGACAAGAGACC. Residues: CASSPPDRRQET. The full CDR3 protein is CASSPPDRRQETQYF.

The sample holds many counts of this clone. The sequence runs out 3 residues before the end of the CDR3; the remainder is reconstructed from the germline J gene. The V gene is TRBV6-2 or TRBV6-3, the J gene TRBJ2-1, with TRBD1 matching over 9 bases. The CDR3 extends over 16 amino acids. Germline V CDR1 and CDR2: MNHEY, SVGEGT. V lost 0 bases, J lost 9 bases, and 9 bases stayed unmatched. The CDR3 is CASSYSRDRVRGEQFF. The part of the CDR3 DNA that was read is TGTGCCAGCAGTTACTCTAGGGACAGGGTCCGGGGTGAG.

At least ten counts were recorded for this clone. The read finishes 3 residues shy of the CDR3 end, and the germline J gene is used to complete it. V is TRBV6-2 or TRBV6-3 and J is TRBJ2-2; possibly TRBD1 for D (5 bases). Trimming shortened V by 6 bases and J by 0 bases, and 11 bases separated the two germline ends. The V gene's germline CDR1 is MNHEY and CDR2 SVGEGT. The CDR3 has 15 amino acids. CDR3 bases read: TGTGCCAGCAGGGTGATAGGGGCGAACACCGGGGAG. The encoded protein is CASRVIGANTGE. The CDR3 in its entirety is CASRVIGANTGELFF.

This clone was counted at least ten times. The read ends 3 residues shy of where the CDR3 ends; the end is completed using the germline J gene. This rearrangement joins TRBV18 to TRBJ2-7; 8 bases are shared with TRBD2. The CDR3 contains 15 residues. V lost 0 bases and J lost 2; bases outside the gene matches: 3. Germline V gives CDR1 KGHSH, CDR2 LQKENI. CDR3 bases read: TGTGCCAGCTCACCACCGAGCGGGAGAGCCTACGAG. This sequence encodes CASSPPSGRAYE. The full CDR3 is CASSPPSGRAYEQYF. The full variable domain, in which reference TRBV18 and TRBJ2-7 provide the parts outside the CDR3, is NAGVMQNPRHLVRRRGQEARLRCSPMKGHSHVYWYRQLPEEGLKFMVYLQKENIIDESGMPKERFSAEFPKEGPSILRIQQVVRGDSAAYFCASSPPSGRAYEQYFGPGTRLTVT.

This clone appeared many times. The CDR3 end lies 3 residues beyond the end of the read and is filled in from the germline J gene. The chain couples TRBV7-9 to TRBJ2-7, with D unresolved. This CDR3 has 11 residues. Germline lookup yields CDR1 SEHNR and CDR2 FQNEAQ (reference sequence). V was shortened by 3 bases and J by 3 bases, with 3 bases between the two germline ends. The DNA read from the CDR3 is TGTGCCAGCAGCTTTCGCTACGAG. Translating it yields CASSFRYE. The full CDR3 reads CASSFRYEQYF.